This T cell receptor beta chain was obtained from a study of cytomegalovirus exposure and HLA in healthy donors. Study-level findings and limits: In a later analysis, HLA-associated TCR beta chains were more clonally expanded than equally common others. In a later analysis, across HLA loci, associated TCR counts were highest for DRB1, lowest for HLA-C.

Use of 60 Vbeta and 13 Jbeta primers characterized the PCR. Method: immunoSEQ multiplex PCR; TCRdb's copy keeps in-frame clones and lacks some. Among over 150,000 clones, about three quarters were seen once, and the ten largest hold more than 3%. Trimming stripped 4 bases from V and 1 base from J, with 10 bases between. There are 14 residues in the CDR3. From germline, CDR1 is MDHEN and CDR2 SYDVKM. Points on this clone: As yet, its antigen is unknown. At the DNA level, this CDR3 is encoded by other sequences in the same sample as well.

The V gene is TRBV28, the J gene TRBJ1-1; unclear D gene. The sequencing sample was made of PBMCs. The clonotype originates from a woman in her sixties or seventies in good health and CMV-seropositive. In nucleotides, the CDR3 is TGTGCCAGCAGTTCGCGGGGAGGGAACACTGAAGCTTTCTTT. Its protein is CASSSRGGNTEAFF.